The TCR beta chain under discussion was sequenced for a study of T cells after yellow fever vaccination. The CDR3 runs 15 residues. V shed 6 bases and J 2 bases; nucleotides not matched to a gene: 5. A universal primer site and UMIs were added as TCR cDNA was made by 5'RACE template switching. TCRdb fed the 5' RACE reads into MiXCR, producing one record per CDR3 protein. The table records around 300,000 distinct CDR3 sequences, approximately 4% of them present only once. The receptor's source is a man aged 18 to 29 who received the YFV17D yellow fever vaccine. The sample consisted of PBMCs, taken 5 days after the yellow fever booster vaccination. This chain uses TRBV12-3 or TRBV12-4 with TRBJ2-7; 12 bases agree with TRBD2. This CDR3 is CASSPTSGGPYEQYV. The CDR3 DNA reads TGTGCCAGCAGCCCGACTAGCGGGGGTCCCTACGAGCAGTACGTC.